Below are 9 T cell receptor beta chains sequenced from a single sample in a study of T cell responses to AZD1222 COVID-19 vaccine. The repertoire was sequenced with immunoSEQ multiplex PCR; TCRdb's copy has only in-frame clones and lacks some. The sample includes under 140,000 clones, nearly 90% of them seen just once. The sample in question was peripheral blood, obtained on day 0 of AZD1222 vaccination. Source of these receptors: an adult in good health.

The chain combines TRBV28 with TRBJ2-7; the match to TRBD2 covers 8 bases. CDR1 MDHEN and CDR2 SYDVKM come from the germline V gene. Trimming took 5 bases from V and 2 from J; bases not matched to a gene: 8. CDR3 length equals 15 residues. The CDR3 nucleotides are TGTGCCAGCAGTGCGGGGGGAGCGGGTCCCTACGAGCAGTACTTC. Protein: CASSAGGAGPYEQYF.

This clone has only one observation. V usage is TRBV3-1 (or the pseudogene TRBV3-2) and J usage is TRBJ2-7; no clear D gene. The CDR3 runs to 12 residues. V lost 5 bases to trimming and J lost 7 bases, with 12 bases between them. The germline V gene has CDR1 LGHDT and CDR2 YNNKEL (reference sequence). The CDR3 DNA reads as TGTGCCAGCAGCGATATGCCCGGGGAGCAGTACTTC. Translating it yields CASSDMPGEQYF.

The chain is built from TRBV6-5 and TRBJ1-1; D call uncertain. Per the germline V gene, CDR1 is MNHEY and CDR2 is SVGAGI. The CDR3 loop spans 15 amino acids. V dropped 0 bases and J dropped 1 base, with 9 bases sitting between them. This CDR3 reads CASSYSNTPNTEAFF. The CDR3 region has the DNA TGTGCCAGCAGTTACTCAAATACCCCGAACACTGAAGCTTTCTTT.

The chain uses TRBV24-1 and TRBJ2-1, with 8 bases matching TRBD2. Germline V lookup: CDR1 KGHDR, CDR2 SFDVKD. The CDR3 covers 13 residues. J gave up 2 bases and V 10 bases, and 3 bases lay outside the gene matches. The CDR3 region has the DNA TGTGCCACGAAAGCGGGAGCCTACAATGAGCAGTTCTTC. This translates into CATKAGAYNEQFF.

CDR3 bases: TGTGCCAGCAGTCCAGCACAGGGAAACTATGGCTACACCTTC. Residues: CASSPAQGNYGYTF. This rearrangement joins TRBV6-5 to TRBJ1-2; TRBD1 is a possible D gene (6 bases). CDR1 MNHEY and CDR2 SVGAGI come from the germline V gene. The CDR3 totals 14 residues. V lost 5 bases to trimming and J lost 2 bases, with 12 bases between them.

The chain recombines TRBV28 with TRBJ2-7; 10 bases map to TRBD1. The CDR3 spans 17 residues. Germline V gene sequence: CDR1 MDHEN, CDR2 SYDVKM. Trimming cost V 8 bases and J 5 bases; bases outside gene matches: 18. CDR3 sequence (DNA): TGTGCCAGCCGCCCCCCGCCCCCGGGACAGGGGAGGGACGAGCAGTACTTC. Encoded protein: CASRPPPPGQGRDEQYF.

This sequence joins TRBV7-6 and TRBJ1-1; weak D call: TRBD1 (6 bases). Germline CDR1 and CDR2: SGHVS and FNYEAQ. The CDR3 is 13 amino acids. Trimming stripped 5 bases from V and 1 base from J, with 8 bases between. Here the CDR3 reads CASSQTGNTEAFF. CDR3 sequence (DNA): TGTGCCAGCAGCCAGACAGGGAACACTGAAGCTTTCTTT.

A note on this clone: This specimen includes other DNA sequences encoding the same CDR3. The rearrangement joins TRBV12-3 or TRBV12-4 to TRBJ2-3, with D perhaps matching TRBD1 or TRBD2 (5 bases each). CDR3 size: 13 residues. Trimming removed 6 bases at V and 11 bases at J, with 18 bases between. This CDR3 reads CASRGPGTRRQYF. The CDR3 DNA is TGTGCCAGCAGGGGACCGGGTACCCGTAGGCAGTATTTT.

The rearrangement uses TRBV28 and TRBJ1-2; no clear D gene. The CDR3 consists of 13 residues. Trimming removed 4 bases from V and 5 bases from J, with 11 bases in between. Germline loops: CDR1 MDHEN, CDR2 SYDVKM. For the CDR3, the DNA is TGTGCCAGCAGTTCAAATACTCAATATGGCTACACCTTC. Translation: CASSSNTQYGYTF.